This T cell receptor (beta chain) stems from a study of blood T cell repertoires in COVID-19. Study-level information: COVID-19 samples, acute and convalescent, were from the United States, Italy and Spain.

Per the original methods: It was from reference gene primer amplification that nucleated cell counts were estimated. Sequencing used immunoSEQ multiplex PCR; TCRdb keeps in-frame clones, though not all of them. D and trimming were read from the DNA, whereas the V and J calls and clone size are those reported in that table. The sample holds 200,000 to 250,000 clones; roughly 90% are singletons and the top ten take about a sixth. This CDR3 comprises 16 residues. The junction had 11 bases not matched to a gene; V was cut back by 6 bases and J by 3 bases. In germline, CDR1 is SGHDT, CDR2 YYEEEE. The clonotype was recovered from a man over 45 with COVID-19, enrolled during active disease. This chain connects TRBV5-6 to TRBJ2-2, with TRBD2 identical over 7 bases. Sequenced sample: peripheral blood. CDR3 in amino acids: CASTSGREIYTGELFF. As DNA, the CDR3 is TGTGCCAGCACCTCGGGGCGGGAGATTTACACCGGGGAGCTGTTTTTT.